There are many counts of the clone carrying this T cell receptor (beta chain). Germline values: CDR1 SGHTA, CDR2 FQGNSA. CDR3 length: 15 residues. J was trimmed by 9 bases and V by 3 bases; bases with no gene match: 9. This record belongs to a study of T-cell reconstitution after alpha-beta-depleted transplantation in children. Preparation of the TCRbeta library was carried out with unique molecular identifiers. One entry per CDR3 protein, called by TCRdb with MiXCR from the PCR reads. The sample records about 600,000 distinct CDR3 sequences, more than 9% being singletons. Here the sequenced sample was PBMCs from the stem cell graft donor, taken from the stem cell graft. This clonotype was sampled from a human donor who donated a stem cell graft to a child with acute myeloid leukemia. The chain carries TRBV7-2 and TRBJ2-1; TRBD2 matches at 9 bases. The CDR3 is CASSLWQREAGEQFF. The DNA of the CDR3 is TGTGCCAGCAGCTTGTGGCAGCGGGAGGCTGGTGAGCAGTTCTTC.